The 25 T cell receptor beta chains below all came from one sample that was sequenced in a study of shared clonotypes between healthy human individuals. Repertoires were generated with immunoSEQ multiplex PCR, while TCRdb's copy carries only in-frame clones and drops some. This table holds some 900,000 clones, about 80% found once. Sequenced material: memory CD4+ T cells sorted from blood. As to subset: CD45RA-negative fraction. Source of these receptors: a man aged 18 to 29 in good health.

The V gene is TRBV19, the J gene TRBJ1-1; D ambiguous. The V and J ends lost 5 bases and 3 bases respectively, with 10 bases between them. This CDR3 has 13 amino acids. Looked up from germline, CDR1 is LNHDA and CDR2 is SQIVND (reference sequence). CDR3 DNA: TGTGCCAGTAGTGTTACAGATTACACTGAAGCTTTCTTT. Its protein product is CASSVTDYTEAFF. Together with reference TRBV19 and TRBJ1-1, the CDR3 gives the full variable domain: DGGITQSPKYLFRKEGQNVTLSCEQNLNHDAMYWYRQDPGQGLRLIYYSQIVNDFQKGDIAEGYSVSREKKESFPLTVTSAQKNPTAFYLCASSVTDYTEAFFGQGTRLTVV.

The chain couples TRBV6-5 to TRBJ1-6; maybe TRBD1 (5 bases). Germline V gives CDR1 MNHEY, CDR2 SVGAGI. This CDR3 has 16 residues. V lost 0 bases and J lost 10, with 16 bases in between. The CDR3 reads CASSYSRQPLISPLHF. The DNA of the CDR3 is TGTGCCAGCAGTTACTCGAGACAGCCTCTCATATCACCCCTCCACTTT.

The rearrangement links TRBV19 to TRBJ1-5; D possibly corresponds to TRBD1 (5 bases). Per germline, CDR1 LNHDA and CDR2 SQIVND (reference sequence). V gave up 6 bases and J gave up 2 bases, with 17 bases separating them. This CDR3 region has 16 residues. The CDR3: CASRNNGDGGNQPQHF. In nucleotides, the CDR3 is TGTGCCAGTAGGAATAACGGGGACGGGGGCAATCAGCCCCAGCATTTT.

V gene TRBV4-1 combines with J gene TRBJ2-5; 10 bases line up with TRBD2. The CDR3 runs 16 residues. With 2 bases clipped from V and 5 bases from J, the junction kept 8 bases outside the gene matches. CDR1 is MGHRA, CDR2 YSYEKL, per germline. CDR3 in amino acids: CASSQKLAGMGETQYF. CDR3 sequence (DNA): TGCGCCAGCAGCCAAAAACTAGCGGGGATGGGTGAGACCCAGTACTTC.

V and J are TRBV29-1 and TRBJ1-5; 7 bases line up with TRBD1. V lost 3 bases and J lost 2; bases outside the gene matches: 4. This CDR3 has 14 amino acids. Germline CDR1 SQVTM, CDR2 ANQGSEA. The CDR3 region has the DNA TGCAGCGTTGATACAGGGGTGGGCAATCAGCCCCAGCATTTT. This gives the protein CSVDTGVGNQPQHF.

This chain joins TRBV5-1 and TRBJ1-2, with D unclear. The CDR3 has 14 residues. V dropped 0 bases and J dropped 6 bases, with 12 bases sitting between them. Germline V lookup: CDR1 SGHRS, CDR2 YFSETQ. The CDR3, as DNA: TGCGCCAGCAGCTTGGAACGGCCTTCGGATGGCTACACCTTC. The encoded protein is CASSLERPSDGYTF.

DNA of the CDR3: TGTGCCAGCAGCCAAGATAGACAGGACTCCTACGAGCAGTACTTC. Translation: CASSQDRQDSYEQYF. The chain links TRBV14 to TRBJ2-7, with D maybe TRBD1 (6 bases). The CDR3 is made up of 15 amino acids. Trimming removed 0 bases from V and 0 bases from J, with 9 bases in between. Germline CDR1 and CDR2: SGHDN and FVKESK. The full variable domain, rest sourced from reference TRBV14 and TRBJ2-7, is EAGVTQFPSHSVIEKGQTVTLRCDPISGHDNLYWYRRVMGKEIKFLLHFVKESKQDESGMPNNRFLAERTGGTYSTLKVQPAELEDSGVYFCASSQDRQDSYEQYFGPGTRLTVT.

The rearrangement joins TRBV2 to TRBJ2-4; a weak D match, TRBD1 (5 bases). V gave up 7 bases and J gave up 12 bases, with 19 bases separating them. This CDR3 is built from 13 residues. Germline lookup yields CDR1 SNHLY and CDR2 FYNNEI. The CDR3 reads CASTGNVRTSQYF. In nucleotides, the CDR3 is TGTGCCAGCACCGGAAATGTACGGACAAGTCAGTACTTC.

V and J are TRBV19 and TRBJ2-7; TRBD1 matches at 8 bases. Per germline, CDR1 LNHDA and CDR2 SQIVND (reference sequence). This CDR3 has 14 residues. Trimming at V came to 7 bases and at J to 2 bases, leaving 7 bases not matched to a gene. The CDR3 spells CASMDPGQAYEQYF. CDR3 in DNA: TGTGCCAGTATGGACCCGGGACAGGCCTACGAGCAGTACTTC. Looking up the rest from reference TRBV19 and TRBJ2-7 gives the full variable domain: DGGITQSPKYLFRKEGQNVTLSCEQNLNHDAMYWYRQDPGQGLRLIYYSQIVNDFQKGDIAEGYSVSREKKESFPLTVTSAQKNPTAFYLCASMDPGQAYEQYFGPGTRLTVT.

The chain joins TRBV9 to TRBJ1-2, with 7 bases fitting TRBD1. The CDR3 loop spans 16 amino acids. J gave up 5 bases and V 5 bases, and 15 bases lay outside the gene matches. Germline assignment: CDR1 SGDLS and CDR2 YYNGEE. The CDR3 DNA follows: TGTGCCAGCAGTGCCGATGGCCGACCAGGGGGATATGGCTACACCTTC. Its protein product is CASSADGRPGGYGYTF.

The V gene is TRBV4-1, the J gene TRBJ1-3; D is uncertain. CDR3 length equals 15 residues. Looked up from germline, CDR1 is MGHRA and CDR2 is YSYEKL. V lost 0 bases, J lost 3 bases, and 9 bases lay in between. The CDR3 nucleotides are TGCGCCAGCAGCCAAGATCGGTTCTTTGGAAACACCATATATTTT. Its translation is CASSQDRFFGNTIYF.

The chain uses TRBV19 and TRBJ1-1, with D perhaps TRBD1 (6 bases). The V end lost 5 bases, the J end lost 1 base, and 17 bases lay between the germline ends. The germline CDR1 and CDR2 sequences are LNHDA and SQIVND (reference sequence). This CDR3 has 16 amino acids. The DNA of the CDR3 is TGTGCCAGTAGTCGGCCCGGTGGGGGGGCGAACACTGAAGCTTTCTTT. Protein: CASSRPGGGANTEAFF.

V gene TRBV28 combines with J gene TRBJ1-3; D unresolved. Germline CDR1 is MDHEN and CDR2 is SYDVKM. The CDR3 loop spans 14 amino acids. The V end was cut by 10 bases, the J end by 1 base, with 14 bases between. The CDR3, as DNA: TGTGCCACCACTACCCTCGCATCTGGAAACACCATATATTTT. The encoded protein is CATTTLASGNTIYF.

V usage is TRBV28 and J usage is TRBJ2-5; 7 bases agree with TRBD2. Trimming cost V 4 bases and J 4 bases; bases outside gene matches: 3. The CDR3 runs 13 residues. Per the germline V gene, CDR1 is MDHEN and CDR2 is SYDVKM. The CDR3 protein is CASSYGGRETQYF. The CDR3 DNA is TGTGCCAGCAGTTATGGCGGGAGAGAGACCCAGTACTTC.

CDR3 sequence (DNA): TGTGCCAGCAGTGAATTACCTCAGAACACCGGGGAGCTGTTTTTT. This sequence encodes CASSELPQNTGELFF. The V and J genes are TRBV2 and TRBJ2-2, with unresolved D. Germline V gene sequence: CDR1 SNHLY, CDR2 FYNNEI. The CDR3 has 15 residues. Between the trimmed V and J ends, which lost 2 bases and 1 base, there was a span of 8 bases.

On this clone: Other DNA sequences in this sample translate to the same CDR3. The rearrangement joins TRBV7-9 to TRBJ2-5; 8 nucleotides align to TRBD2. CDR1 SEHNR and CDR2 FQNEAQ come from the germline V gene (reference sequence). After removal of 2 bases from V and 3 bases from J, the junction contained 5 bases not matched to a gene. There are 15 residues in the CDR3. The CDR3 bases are TGTGCCAGCAGCTTACGACTAGCGTCCGAAGAGACCCAGTACTTC. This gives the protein CASSLRLASEETQYF.

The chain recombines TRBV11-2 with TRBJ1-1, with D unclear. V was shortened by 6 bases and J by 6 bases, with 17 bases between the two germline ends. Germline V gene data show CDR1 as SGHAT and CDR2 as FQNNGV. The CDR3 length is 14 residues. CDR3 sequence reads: CASSFQQPGAEAFF. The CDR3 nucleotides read TGTGCCAGCAGTTTCCAACAACCCGGGGCTGAAGCTTTCTTT.

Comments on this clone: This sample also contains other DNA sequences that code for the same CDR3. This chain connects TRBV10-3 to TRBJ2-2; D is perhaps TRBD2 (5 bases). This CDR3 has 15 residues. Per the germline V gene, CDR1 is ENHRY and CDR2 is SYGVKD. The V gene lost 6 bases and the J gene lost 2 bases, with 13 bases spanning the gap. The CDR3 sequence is CAISPLAGNTGELFF. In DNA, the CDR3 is TGTGCCATCAGCCCTTTGGCGGGCAACACCGGGGAGCTGTTTTTT.

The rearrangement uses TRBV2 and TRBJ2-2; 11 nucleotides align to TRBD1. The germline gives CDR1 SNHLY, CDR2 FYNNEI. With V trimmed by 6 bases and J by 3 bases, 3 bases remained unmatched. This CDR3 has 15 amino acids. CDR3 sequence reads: CASRWGQGDTGELFF. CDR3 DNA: TGTGCCAGCAGATGGGGACAGGGGGACACCGGGGAGCTGTTTTTT.

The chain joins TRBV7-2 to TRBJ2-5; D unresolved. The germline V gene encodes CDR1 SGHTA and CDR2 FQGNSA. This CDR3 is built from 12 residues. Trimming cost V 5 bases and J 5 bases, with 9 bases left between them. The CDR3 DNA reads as TGTGCCAGCAGCCCAGCCCGGGAGACCCAGTACTTC. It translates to CASSPARETQYF.

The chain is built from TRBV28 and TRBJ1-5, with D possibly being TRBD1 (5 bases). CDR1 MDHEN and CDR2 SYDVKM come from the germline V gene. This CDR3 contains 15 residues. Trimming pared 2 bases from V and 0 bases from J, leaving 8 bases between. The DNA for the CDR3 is TGTGCCAGCAGTTTAGGGGGGAATAGCAATCAGCCCCAGCATTTT. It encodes CASSLGGNSNQPQHF.

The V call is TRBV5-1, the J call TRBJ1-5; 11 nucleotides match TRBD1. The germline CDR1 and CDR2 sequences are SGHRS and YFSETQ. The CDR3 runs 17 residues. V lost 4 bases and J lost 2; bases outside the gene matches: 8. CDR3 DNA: TGCGCCAGCAGCCCCGGACAGGGGGCGTCAGGCAATCAGCCCCAGCATTTT. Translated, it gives CASSPGQGASGNQPQHF.

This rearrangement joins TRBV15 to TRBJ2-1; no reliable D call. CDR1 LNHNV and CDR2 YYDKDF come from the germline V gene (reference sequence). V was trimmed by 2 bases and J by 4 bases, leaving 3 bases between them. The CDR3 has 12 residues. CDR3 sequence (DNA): TGTGCCACCAGCAGACAGTACAATGAGCAGTTCTTC. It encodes CATSRQYNEQFF.

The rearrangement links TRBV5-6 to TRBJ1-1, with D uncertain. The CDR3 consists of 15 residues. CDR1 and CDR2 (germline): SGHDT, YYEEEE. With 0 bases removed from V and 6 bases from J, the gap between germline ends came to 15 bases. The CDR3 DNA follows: TGTGCCAGCAGCTTGGTTAGGGTCGGGAGCGCTGAAGCTTTCTTT. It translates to CASSLVRVGSAEAFF.

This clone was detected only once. Written as DNA, the CDR3 is TGCGCCAGCAGCTTGGTAGACCAACTGAACACTGAAGCTTTCTTT. This gives the protein CASSLVDQLNTEAFF. This chain connects TRBV5-1 to TRBJ1-1; D not certain. CDR3 length: 15 amino acids. Germline V lookup: CDR1 SGHRS, CDR2 YFSETQ. Trimming stripped 0 bases from V and 0 bases from J, with 9 bases between.